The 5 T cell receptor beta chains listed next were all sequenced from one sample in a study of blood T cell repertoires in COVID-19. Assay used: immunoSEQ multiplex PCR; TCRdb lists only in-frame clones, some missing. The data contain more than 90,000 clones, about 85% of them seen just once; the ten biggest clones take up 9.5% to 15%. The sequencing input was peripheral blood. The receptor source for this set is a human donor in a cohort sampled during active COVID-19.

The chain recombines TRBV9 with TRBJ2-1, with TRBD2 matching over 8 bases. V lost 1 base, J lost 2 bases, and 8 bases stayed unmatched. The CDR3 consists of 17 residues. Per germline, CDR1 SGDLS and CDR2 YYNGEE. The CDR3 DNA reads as TGTGCCAGCAGCGTATCTGAAACTAGCGGAGCCTACAATGAGCAGTTCTTC. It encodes CASSVSETSGAYNEQFF.

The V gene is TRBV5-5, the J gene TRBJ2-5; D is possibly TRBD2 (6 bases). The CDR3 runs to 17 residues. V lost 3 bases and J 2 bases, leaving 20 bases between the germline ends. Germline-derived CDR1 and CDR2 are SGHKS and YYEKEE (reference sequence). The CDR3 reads CASSSAPGSPSQETQYF. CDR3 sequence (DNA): TGTGCCAGCAGCTCTGCGCCCGGGAGCCCATCACAAGAGACCCAGTACTTC. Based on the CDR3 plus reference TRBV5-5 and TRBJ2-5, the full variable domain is DAGVTQSPTHLIKTRGQQVTLRCSPISGHKSVSWYQQVLGQGPQFIFQYYEKEERGRGNFPDRFSARQFPNYSSELNVNALLLGDSALYLCASSSAPGSPSQETQYFGPGTRLLVL.

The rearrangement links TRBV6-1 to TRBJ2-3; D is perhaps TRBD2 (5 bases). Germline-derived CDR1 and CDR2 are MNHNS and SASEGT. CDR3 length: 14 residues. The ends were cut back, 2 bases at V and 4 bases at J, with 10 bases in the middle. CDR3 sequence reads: CASSEPGIPDTQYF. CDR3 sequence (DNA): TGTGCCAGCAGTGAACCGGGGATCCCAGATACGCAGTATTTT.

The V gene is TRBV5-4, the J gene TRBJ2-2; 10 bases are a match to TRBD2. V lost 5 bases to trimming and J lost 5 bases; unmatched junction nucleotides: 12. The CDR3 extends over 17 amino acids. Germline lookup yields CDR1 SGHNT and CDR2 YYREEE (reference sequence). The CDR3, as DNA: TGTGCCAGCAGTTCAGCGGGAGAGCGGGGGGGGACCGGGGAGCTGTTTTTT. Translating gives CASSSAGERGGTGELFF.

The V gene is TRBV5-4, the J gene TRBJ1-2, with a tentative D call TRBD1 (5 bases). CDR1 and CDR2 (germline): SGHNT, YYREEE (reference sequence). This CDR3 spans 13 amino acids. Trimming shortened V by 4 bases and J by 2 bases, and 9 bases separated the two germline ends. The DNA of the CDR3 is TGTGCCAGCAGCCGCAGGGTGAACTATGGCTACACCTTC. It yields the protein CASSRRVNYGYTF.